This record concerns one T cell receptor (beta chain) sequence. Its antigen target is currently unknown. Base qualities are not provided; no much larger clone lies one nucleotide away. Because repertoires were sampled repeatedly during chemoradiotherapy, clonal expansion in the tumor microenvironment could be followed. The data derive from a study of chemoradiotherapy in HPV16-positive cancers (dated by TCRdb to between 2021 and 2024). For context, the study as a whole: Candidate HPV-specific T-cell clones and common TCR motifs were defined through functional T-cell assays on cells from a couple of HPV16-positive patients. TCR repertoires from over 75 patients with HPV-related cancers were then used to track the candidate HPV-specific TCRs and motifs. The study set out to ask whether T-cell immunity against the HPV oncoproteins E6 and E7 changes over the course of chemoradiotherapy and whether that immunity affects survival.

Receptors were amplified or captured by the immunoSEQ multiplex PCR assay. TCRdb took this table from immuneACCESS and kept in-frame rearrangements with V and J called. Such tables lack part of the clones; where checked against another copy, unresolved V genes explain under half of the gap, and the rest is unexplained. In all, the sample holds 4,000 or so clones, and roughly 80% of those were seen once. Approximately 10% of the sample goes to the ten largest clones. The CDR3 numbers 15 residues from cysteine through phenylalanine. The read is trimmed to its CDR3 DNA, 45 bases read in frame from base 1. Trimming accounts for 6 bases at V and 2 bases at J, while the number of junction bases matched to no gene is 6. For CDR1 and CDR2, the germline V gene (reference sequence) lists LNHDA and SQIVND. General findings and caveats noted by the study authors: The survival association was reported for HPV16-positive patients, and the functional definition of HPV-specific T cells was derived from only two HPV16-positive patients. Expansion of candidate HPV-specific clones and E7-related TCR motifs was observed in the tumor microenvironment during treatment, whereas no such expansion was observed for non-HPV-specific T cells. Among HPV16-positive patients, expansion of HPV-responsive T cells during chemoradiotherapy was associated with better recurrence-free survival.

This TCR was recovered from a human donor with HPV-associated anogenital cancer. The V gene is TRBV19 and the J gene is TRBJ2-1, and 8 junctional nucleotides match TRBD2. This sample comprised tumor tissue, obtained from a patient who underwent chemoradiotherapy. The nucleotide sequence reads TGTGCCAGTAGCATCGGGGGGGGAACCTACAATGAGCAGTTCTTC. The translation is CASSIGGGTYNEQFF.